This is a list of T cell receptor beta chains from one sample in a study of T cell responses to AZD1222 COVID-19 vaccine. Only in-frame clones appear in the TCRdb table, and some are missing; sequencing was by immunoSEQ multiplex PCR. This sample carries around 140,000 clones, 80% to 95% of them seen once, and the ten largest clones take approximately 5.4%. The sample in question was peripheral blood, obtained on day 0 of AZD1222 vaccination. The receptor source for this set is an adult in good health. Each CDR3 is given with its conserved first and last residue.

TRBV7-8,TRBJ1-2,CASSYLTGPLGYTF
TRBV4-1,TRBJ1-6,CASSQATGQGGSPLHF
TRBV12-3/TRBV12-4,TRBJ1-5,CASSRDRSPQHF
TRBV19,TRBJ2-3,CASSIYSGVTDTQYF
TRBV7-2,TRBJ2-2,CASSSPSGGGLNTGELFF
TRBV7-5,TRBJ2-7,CARSPEWCQYEQYF
TRBV28,TRBJ2-4,CASSNGGLGNIQYF
TRBV5-1,TRBJ2-3,CASSLVGTNTQYF
TRBV6-1,TRBJ2-3,CASSASLREHSTDTQYF
TRBV11-2,TRBJ2-1,CASSPGWEPYNEQFF
TRBV19,TRBJ2-1,CASSIGQPGDEQFF
TRBV4-1,TRBJ1-5,CASSPKPGQPQHF
TRBV19,TRBJ1-1,CASRPGREATEAFF
TRBV9,TRBJ2-1,CASSVGRLEGLTPGWEQFF
TRBV3-1/TRBV3-2,TRBJ1-1,CASSQAGTAEAFF
TRBV6-5,TRBJ1-4,CASSYSVGNEKLFF
TRBV4-1,TRBJ2-7,CASSPLGLALAYEQYF
TRBV28,TRBJ2-1,CASSSPGLAGVYNEQFF
TRBV5-5,TRBJ1-1,CASSRQGATEAFF
TRBV3-1/TRBV3-2,TRBJ1-4,CASSQEDEDFATNEKLFF
TRBV3-1/TRBV3-2,TRBJ2-7,CASSPGSGTGGWYEQYF
TRBV12-3/TRBV12-4,TRBJ2-1,CASSWGGSEQFF
TRBV5-1,TRBJ1-6,CASSLYGPSTDNSPLHF
TRBV18,TRBJ1-1,CASSPWTANTEAFF
TRBV4-2,TRBJ1-6,CASSQEIGGHSNSPLHF
TRBV7-9,TRBJ2-1,CASSPNRGEEQFF
TRBV29-1,TRBJ2-1,CSAEGGDGGSYNEQFF
TRBV27,TRBJ1-3,CASKRIAAAPSGNTIYF
TRBV5-1,TRBJ1-1,CASSLGGSTEAFF
TRBV29-1,TRBJ1-1,CSVRRPGTWDTEAFF
TRBV28,TRBJ1-1,CASSGSGGGTEAFF
TRBV2,TRBJ1-4,CASSRGSREKLFF
TRBV7-6,TRBJ2-1,CASSYRQGAYNEQFF
TRBV19,TRBJ2-1,CASSILAGGNNEQFF